The 18 T cell receptor beta chains below come from one sample, sequenced in a study of blood T cell repertoires in COVID-19. Data came from immunoSEQ multiplex PCR; TCRdb stores just in-frame clones and leaves some out. The top ten hold 0.75% to 1% of the sample, which has over 200,000 clones, 88% seen once. Source material: peripheral blood. These TCRs come from a woman in her thirties or forties who had recovered from COVID-19.

The rearrangement joins TRBV5-6 to TRBJ1-2; D remains unclear. Germline CDR1 reads SGHDT; CDR2 reads YYEEEE. Between the trimmed V and J ends, which lost 4 bases and 4 bases, there was a span of 14 bases. The CDR3 totals 14 residues. In nucleotides, the CDR3 is TGTGCCAGCAGCAAATGGCGGGCCCCCTATGGCTACACCTTC. Encoded protein: CASSKWRAPYGYTF.

The chain is built from TRBV28 and TRBJ2-2; 8 positions agree with TRBD2. CDR3 length equals 12 residues. Germline CDR1 reads MDHEN; CDR2 reads SYDVKM. J lost 4 bases, V lost 10 bases, and 2 bases had no gene match. CDR3 sequence (DNA): TGTGCCACCGGGGGGGGCACCGGGGAGCTGTTTTTT. Protein product: CATGGGTGELFF.

This clone was recorded only once. The chain carries TRBV5-1 and TRBJ1-2; D may be TRBD1 (5 bases). The CDR3 runs to 15 residues. V was pared by 4 bases and J by 2 bases, with 15 bases between. Germline V lookup: CDR1 SGHRS, CDR2 YFSETQ. CDR3 region: CASSPGGTANYGYTF. CDR3 DNA: TGCGCCAGCAGCCCGGGGGGGACCGCGAACTATGGCTACACCTTC.

In this sample, this clone turned up once. The rearrangement links TRBV7-8 to TRBJ1-5; 10 nucleotides align to TRBD1. The germline CDR1 and CDR2 sequences are SGHVS and FQNEAQ. The CDR3 spans 14 residues. V dropped 5 bases and J dropped 7; count of bases not matched to a gene: 5. CDR3 region: CASSRQGAYQPQHF. The CDR3 DNA follows: TGTGCCAGCAGCAGACAGGGGGCGTACCAGCCCCAGCATTTT.

CDR3 DNA: TGTGCCAGCAGCTCAGAGCGGTCCTACGAGCAGTACGTC. It translates to CASSSERSYEQYV. V and J are TRBV6-5 and TRBJ2-7, with D perhaps matching TRBD2 (5 bases). The V end was cut by 6 bases, the J end by 1 base, with 10 bases between. The CDR3 is 13 amino acids. CDR1 MNHEY and CDR2 SVGAGI come from the germline V gene.

The genes are TRBV30 and TRBJ1-2; unclear D gene. This CDR3 comprises 14 residues. Trimming removed 3 bases at V and 13 bases at J, with 24 bases between. Per the germline V gene, CDR1 is GTSNPN and CDR2 is SVGIG (reference sequence). The CDR3 sequence is CAWRPQAPSGRLTF. The CDR3 DNA reads as TGTGCCTGGAGGCCCCAGGCGCCCTCGGGGAGGCTCACCTTC.

On this clone: A read error may produce the germline difference seen at one junction end. V gene TRBV25-1 combines with J gene TRBJ1-2, with 7 bases matching TRBD1. This CDR3 is 11 amino acids long. Looked up from germline, CDR1 is MGHDK and CDR2 is SYGVNS. CDR3: CASNLGQDLAF. As DNA, the CDR3 is TGTGCCAGCAATCTAGGACAGGATCTCGCATTC.

This rearrangement joins TRBV30 to TRBJ1-1, with TRBD1 matching over 7 bases. Germline V gene sequence: CDR1 GTSNPN, CDR2 SVGIG (reference sequence). The V and J ends lost 4 bases and 3 bases, in that order; junction bases with no gene match: 11. CDR3 length: 15 residues. This chain's CDR3 is CAWTLGTGVDTEAFF. CDR3 sequence (DNA): TGTGCCTGGACCCTCGGCACAGGGGTAGACACTGAAGCTTTCTTT.

This sequence joins TRBV15 and TRBJ2-6; no reliable D call. CDR3 length: 15 residues. V was shortened by 1 base and J by 2 bases, with 6 bases between the two germline ends. In germline, CDR1 is LNHNV, CDR2 YYDKDF (reference sequence). As DNA, the CDR3 is TGTGCCACCAGCAGAGCCCCCGCTGGGGCCAACGTCCTGACTTTC. Its protein product is CATSRAPAGANVLTF.

The genes are TRBV18 and TRBJ2-3; TRBD2 matches at 13 bases. CDR1 and CDR2 from the germline V gene are KGHSH and LQKENI. CDR3 length: 19 amino acids. The J segment lost 2 bases and the V segment lost 2 bases, leaving 10 bases of the junction unmatched. The CDR3 region has the DNA TGTGCCAGCTCACCAGGGACTAGCGGGAAAGTCGGGGACACAGATACGCAGTATTTT. Translating it yields CASSPGTSGKVGDTDTQYF.

V is TRBV11-2 and J is TRBJ1-1; no reliable D call. CDR3 length: 14 amino acids. The germline V gene has CDR1 SGHAT and CDR2 FQNNGV. Trimming removed 0 bases from V and 3 bases from J, with 8 bases in between. This CDR3 reads CASSLETGYTEAFF. The CDR3 DNA reads as TGTGCCAGCAGCTTAGAAACGGGTTACACTGAAGCTTTCTTT.

The chain recombines TRBV5-6 with TRBJ2-5; 10 bases agree with TRBD1. The CDR3 extends over 15 amino acids. The V gene's germline CDR1 is SGHDT and CDR2 YYEEEE. Trimming took 4 bases from V and 5 from J; bases not matched to a gene: 8. The chain's CDR3 is CASSIGQGVSETQYF. The CDR3 DNA reads TGTGCCAGCAGCATCGGACAGGGGGTTTCGGAGACCCAGTACTTC. The variable domain in full, with the rest retrieved from reference TRBV5-6 and TRBJ2-5, is DAGVTQSPTHLIKTRGQQVTLRCSPKSGHDTVSWYQQALGQGPQFIFQYYEEEERQRGNFPDRFSGHQFPNYSSELNVNALLLGDSALYLCASSIGQGVSETQYFGPGTRLLVL.

The rearrangement joins TRBV2 to TRBJ2-5; maybe TRBD2 (6 bases). Germline V gene data show CDR1 as SNHLY and CDR2 as FYNNEI. This CDR3 is built from 14 residues. V was trimmed by 2 bases and J by 5 bases, leaving 12 bases between them. CDR3 sequence (DNA): TGTGCCAGCAGTGAATGGGCAGGGAGGGAGACCCAGTACTTC. Translation: CASSEWAGRETQYF.

V is TRBV10-1 and J is TRBJ2-7, with no clear D. Germline V gene lookup returns CDR1 WNHNN and CDR2 SYGVQD (reference sequence). This CDR3 is 14 amino acids long. The ends were cut back, 6 bases at V and 8 bases at J, with 20 bases in the middle. CDR3 sequence: CASSPAASSRKQYV. As DNA, the CDR3 is TGCGCCAGCAGCCCGGCCGCGTCCTCCAGGAAGCAGTACGTC.

V is TRBV4-1 and J is TRBJ2-1; TRBD2 matches 13 bases. There are 17 residues in the CDR3. Germline V gene data show CDR1 as MGHRA and CDR2 as YSYEKL. V gave up 4 bases and J gave up 7 bases; unmatched junction bases: 10. This CDR3 reads CASSRGGLAGLGNEQFF. CDR3 in DNA: TGCGCCAGCAGCCGGGGGGGACTAGCGGGATTAGGTAATGAGCAGTTCTTC.

CDR3 loop: CASGPTSGSMGTDTQYF. In DNA, the CDR3 is TGCGCCAGCGGGCCGACTAGCGGGAGTATGGGCACAGATACGCAGTATTTT. The V call is TRBV4-3, the J call TRBJ2-3, with 12 nucleotides matching TRBD2. V dropped 8 bases and J dropped 1; count of bases not matched to a gene: 10. Germline CDR1 is LGHNA and CDR2 is YSLEER. The CDR3 totals 17 residues.

The gene calls are TRBV18 and TRBJ1-1; D uncertain. The V gene lost 3 bases and the J gene lost 1 base, with 6 bases spanning the gap. This CDR3 is built from 13 residues. Germline lookup yields CDR1 KGHSH and CDR2 LQKENI. CDR3 nucleotide sequence: TGTGCCAGCTCACCGGGAGGGAACACTGAAGCTTTCTTT. It codes for CASSPGGNTEAFF. The variable domain in full, completed from reference TRBV18 and TRBJ1-1, reads NAGVMQNPRHLVRRRGQEARLRCSPMKGHSHVYWYRQLPEEGLKFMVYLQKENIIDESGMPKERFSAEFPKEGPSILRIQQVVRGDSAAYFCASSPGGNTEAFFGQGTRLTVV.

The J gene is TRBJ2-3, the V gene TRBV5-8; TRBD1 matches 7 bases. Germline values: CDR1 SGHTS, CDR2 YDEGEE. The CDR3 has 14 residues. Trimming cost V 4 bases and J 0 bases; bases outside gene matches: 2. The CDR3 loop reads CASSIQGSTDTQYF. The CDR3 DNA sequence: TGTGCCAGCAGCATACAGGGGAGCACAGATACGCAGTATTTT.